This T cell receptor beta chain was captured in a study of blood T cell repertoires in COVID-19. Assay: immunoSEQ multiplex PCR; the TCRdb copy retains only in-frame clones and omits some. Of about 280,000 clones in the sample, approximately 88% were seen once. Germline CDR1 and CDR2: LGHDT and YNNKEL (reference sequence). The CDR3 covers 15 residues. The germline V and J ends were trimmed by 4 bases and 8 bases, with 18 bases remaining between them. This clonotype was obtained from a man aged 50-60 years with acute or convalescent COVID-19. The sequenced sample was peripheral blood. The chain joins TRBV3-1 (or the pseudogene TRBV3-2) to TRBJ2-1, with a possible D match to TRBD1 (6 bases). The CDR3 spells CASSRRQELWDEQFF. As DNA, the CDR3 is TGTGCCAGCAGCCGACGACAGGAACTTTGGGATGAGCAGTTCTTC.